What follows describes a single T cell receptor beta chain. The entry originates in a study of CD8+ T cells in alopecia areata. The CDR3 spans 15 residues. Germline CDR1 and CDR2: MNHEY and SMNVEV (reference sequence). Trimming removed 2 bases at V and 0 bases at J, with 5 bases between. Treatment: oral pan-JAK inhibitor, 5-10 mg twice daily. Researchers gathered lesional scalp punch biopsies and peripheral blood from patients with alopecia areata. Following RNA extraction, reverse transcription yielded cDNA that acted as the sequencing template. Profiled with immunoSEQ multiplex PCR; TCRdb holds only in-frame clones, not every one. The sample contains roughly 40,000 clones, under 70% of which appear only once.

The gene calls are TRBV27 and TRBJ2-6; no clear D gene. The sequenced sample was CD8+ T cells sorted from blood, obtained at week 4, from a patient treated with tofacitinib. The receptor's source is a human donor with alopecia areata. The CDR3 spells CASSLSGSGANVLTF. The CDR3 nucleotides read TGTGCCAGCAGTTTAAGTGGCTCTGGGGCCAACGTCCTGACTTTC. Using reference TRBV27 and TRBJ2-6 for the parts outside the CDR3, the full variable domain is EAQVTQNPRYLITVTGKKLTVTCSQNMNHEYMSWYRQDPGLGLRQIYYSMNVEVTDKGDVPEGYKVSRKEKRNFPLILESPSPNQTSLYFCASSLSGSGANVLTFGAGSRLTVL.